Described below is a single T cell receptor beta chain sequence and its context. These data come from a study of control samples from healthy donors and cancer patients. Trimming took off 6 bases at V and 3 bases at J, with 15 bases between the two ends. CDR3 length equals 14 residues. CDR1 SGHRS and CDR2 YFSETQ come from the germline V gene. The assay was immunoSEQ multiplex PCR, and TCRdb's table has in-frame clones only and misses some. This table holds some 120,000 clones, nearly 90% found once. This chain links TRBV5-1 with TRBJ1-1; a weak D match, TRBD1 (5 bases). The TCR was taken from a man aged 45-60 years in good health. Sequencing input: blood. The CDR3 region has the DNA TGCGCCAGCAATCGTCTGGGGCAGGACACTGAAGCTTTCTTT. Translated, it gives CASNRLGQDTEAFF.